The clone carrying this T cell receptor beta chain was recorded a few times. Its antigen is undetermined. CDR3 length: 12 amino acids. V lost 4 bases to trimming and J lost 0 bases; unmatched junction nucleotides: 0. Germline lookup yields CDR1 SQVTM and CDR2 ANQGSEA. TCRdb independently ran MiXCR on the 5' RACE reads; one entry per CDR3 protein. Altogether under 30,000 distinct CDR3 sequences are present, roughly 7.9% being singletons, with the ten largest covering 25% to 35%. This sample stems from a study of CD8 T cells in ankylosing spondylitis. General study findings and limits: In ankylosing spondylitis patients, matched synovial fluid reportedly showed significant enrichment of disease-linked clones.

The sequenced sample consisted of blood. The clonotype was recovered from a male donor with ankylosing spondylitis or in good health (not recorded which). V is TRBV29-1 and J is TRBJ2-7; the match to TRBD1 covers 7 bases. This CDR3 reads CSVGDSSYEQYF. CDR3 nucleotides: TGCAGCGTTGGGGACAGCTCCTACGAGCAGTACTTC.